This T cell receptor (beta chain) was captured in a study of regulatory T cells in long-lasting Graves disease. From germline, CDR1 is ENHRY and CDR2 SYGVKD. The V and J ends lost 2 bases and 5 bases respectively, with 22 bases between them. The CDR3 totals 17 residues. Points from the study as a whole: Analysis covered peripheral blood alone, not thyroid tissue. Persistent disease samples used TRBV28, TRBJ1-2 and TRBJ2-5 preferentially.

Concerning this clonotype itself: Antigen: not known.

Relying on iRepertoire HTBI primers and Arm-PCR of CDR3 regions, the team built TCR beta libraries. Authors' processing steps: Among the samples, around 60 TRBV and about 15 TRBJ segments were identified. TCRdb recomputed calls from the multiplex PCR reads with MiXCR, one row per CDR3 protein. The V and J calls, along with clone size, are taken from TCRdb and not from the paper's own processing. This sample has 500,000 to 800,000 distinct CDR3 sequences; around 32% occur once, and the top ten carry about 40%. As for time point: persistent/refractory GD, antithyroid drugs over 5 years with positive TRAb. The TCR library was made from RNA that had been extracted from PBMCs in TRIzol. From an endocrinology department in Xi'an, China, came the patients.

The chain uses TRBV10-3 and TRBJ2-7; possibly TRBD1 for D (6 bases). The starting material was peripheral blood mononuclear cells (PBMCs), obtained when the disease was refractory, from a patient treated with antithyroid drugs. The TCR comes from a female donor with Graves disease. The chain's CDR3 is CAISEKRQVIDRDEQYF. The CDR3, as DNA: TGTGCCATCAGTGAGAAACGACAGGTAATAGACAGAGACGAGCAGTACTTC.